A selection of T cell receptor beta chains follows, all from one sample in a study of blood T cells in healthy people across ages. MiXCR, applied by TCRdb to the 5' RACE reads, yields one record per CDR3 protein. Here the sample spans around 1.5 million distinct CDR3 sequences, roughly 45% being singletons. Sample: blood. These receptor sequences come from a woman aged 18-29 years in good health. Each CDR3 is given with its conserved first and last residue. The order of the fields is clone size, J gene, D gene, V gene, CDR3 DNA, CDR3 protein. A D gene is named only where the DNA matches it firmly. Size tells how often a clone was seen (once, few, many) or the class of an expanded clone, and some rows leave it out.

.	TRBJ2-7	TRBD2	TRBV20-1	TGCAGTGCTATAGCGGGACACCTCTACGAGCAGTACTTC	CSAIAGHLYEQYF
once	TRBJ2-1	.	TRBV5-1	TGCGCCAGCAGACAGGTCCTAGGCGTGAATGAGCAGTTCTTC	CASRQVLGVNEQFF
few	TRBJ2-2	.	TRBV3-1	TGTGCCAGCAATTTAGGGCGGGGGAACACCGGGGAGCTGTTTTTT	CASNLGRGNTGELFF
.	TRBJ2-7	.	TRBV12-3/TRBV12-4	TGTGCCAGCAGTTTAAAGGAAGCCTCCTACGAGCAGTACTTC	CASSLKEASYEQYF
few	TRBJ2-3	.	TRBV7-9	TGTGCCAGCAGCGGGGGCCCGGTAAGCACAGATACGCAGTATTTT	CASSGGPVSTDTQYF
.	TRBJ2-7	.	TRBV9	TGTGCCAGCAGCGCGGGGTCTGAGCAGTACTTC	CASSAGSEQYF
.	TRBJ1-2	.	TRBV24-1	TGTGCCACCAGTGATTTCGGGGCGAACTATGGCTACACCTTC	CATSDFGANYGYTF
few	TRBJ2-1	.	TRBV20-1	TGCAGTGCTAGAGCTGGACTGAGAGGCTACAATGAGCAGTTCTTC	CSARAGLRGYNEQFF
.	TRBJ1-1	TRBD1	TRBV3-1	TGTGCCAGCTCACCACAGGGGATGAACACTGAAGCTTTCTTT	CASSPQGMNTEAFF
many	TRBJ1-4	.	TRBV5-1	TGCGCCAGCAGCTTGGAGGGAGCAACTAATGAAAAACTGTTTTTT	CASSLEGATNEKLFF
.	TRBJ1-5	.	TRBV20-1	TGCAGTGCTAGAGTGCAGGGACCCAACAGCGGTCAGCCCCAGCATTTT	CSARVQGPNSGQPQHF
few	TRBJ1-6	.	TRBV12-5	TGTGCTAGTGGTTTAGCCACTACGGTCAGCTCCTATAATTCACCCCTCCACTTT	CASGLATTVSSYNSPLHF
.	TRBJ2-7	TRBD2	TRBV12-3/TRBV12-4	TGTGCCAGCAGCCCGCGGGGGACCATTCACGAGCAGTACTTC	CASSPRGTIHEQYF
.	TRBJ2-2	.	TRBV9	TGTGCCAGCAGCCCTGGGGGTTGGGGCACCGGGGAGCTGTTTTTT	CASSPGGWGTGELFF
.	TRBJ2-2	TRBD2	TRBV20-1	TGCAGTGCAGGCCCGACTAGCGGGGCCAACACCGGGGAGCTGTTTTTT	CSAGPTSGANTGELFF
few	TRBJ2-1	.	TRBV5-6	TGTGCCAGCAGCTTGACCCACTCTAGCGTCTCCTACAATGAGCAGTTCTTC	CASSLTHSSVSYNEQFF
few	TRBJ2-7	.	TRBV5-1	TGCGCCAGCAGCTTGGATGGGTGGGGGTACGAGCAGTACTTC	CASSLDGWGYEQYF
.	TRBJ1-6	TRBD1	TRBV6-5	TGTGCCAGCAGTTACGGACAGGGCAGATTTAATTCACCCCTCCACTTT	CASSYGQGRFNSPLHF
.	TRBJ1-1	TRBD1	TRBV25-1	TGTGCCAGCAGTGAATTATCGGGGCGACAGGGGCGACTTGAAGCTTTCTTT	CASSELSGRQGRLEAFF
.	TRBJ1-5	.	TRBV6-5	TGTGCCAGCAGACCGGAGGGCTTAAGCAATCAGCCCCAGCATTTT	CASRPEGLSNQPQHF
few	TRBJ2-3	.	TRBV3-1	TGTGCCAGCAGCCCCCAGGGCGGCGCAGATACGCAGTATTTT	CASSPQGGADTQYF
.	TRBJ2-3	.	TRBV28	TGTGCCAGCAGCTCCTCTAATAATCCTGGGGGTACGCAGTATTTT	CASSSSNNPGGTQYF
.	TRBJ2-1	TRBD2	TRBV20-1	TGCAGTGCTCTTGGACTAGCGGGGAACTACAATGAGCAGTTCTTC	CSALGLAGNYNEQFF
few	TRBJ1-1	.	TRBV4-2	TGTGCCAGCAGCCAAGATAGCGGGCAGATGGCTGAAGCTTTCTTT	CASSQDSGQMAEAFF
.	TRBJ1-2	.	TRBV2	TGTGCCAGCCGACCTGGGCTGAGCCTTAACTATGGCTACACCTTC	CASRPGLSLNYGYTF
.	TRBJ1-2	TRBD1	TRBV20-1	TGCAGTGCTAGAGATCCCAAGGGACAGGGGGCAGGTTATGGCTACACCTTC	CSARDPKGQGAGYGYTF
few	TRBJ2-7	.	TRBV20-1	TGCAGTGCTAGTTCACAAAACTACGAGCAGTACTTC	CSASSQNYEQYF
.	TRBJ2-5	TRBD2	TRBV24-1	TGTGCCACCAGTGATTCGAGTAGCGGGGGGTCTTTGGAGACCCAGTACTTC	CATSDSSSGGSLETQYF
.	TRBJ1-1	TRBD1	TRBV7-2	TGTGCCAGCAGCTTAGCTGGGACAGGGCCATCTGAAGCTTTCTTT	CASSLAGTGPSEAFF
.	TRBJ1-1	.	TRBV9	TGTGCCAGCAGCGGGTCCCAGGGGTACACTGAAGCTTTCTTT	CASSGSQGYTEAFF
.	TRBJ1-2	.	TRBV5-6	TGTGCCAGCAGCCCTTGGCACGAGGACTATGGCTACACCTTC	CASSPWHEDYGYTF
.	TRBJ2-1	.	TRBV20-1	TGCAGTGCTAGCGGGGGGCCAAGGGAGGAGCAGTTCTTC	CSASGGPREEQFF
.	TRBJ2-1	.	TRBV6-1	TGTGCCAGCAGTGAAACGGGCAACCCCTACAATGAGCAGTTCTTC	CASSETGNPYNEQFF
.	TRBJ2-6	.	TRBV2	TGTGCCAGCAGTGAACAGGTGTCTGGGGCCAACGTCCTGACTTTC	CASSEQVSGANVLTF
.	TRBJ2-7	.	TRBV11-2	TGTGCCAGCAGCCCCCTGTGGTCGTACTACGAGCAGTACTTC	CASSPLWSYYEQYF
few	TRBJ2-7	.	TRBV6-6	TGTGCCAGCAGTTACTCGGCGGTCTACTACGAGCAGTACTTC	CASSYSAVYYEQYF
few	TRBJ2-3	TRBD1	TRBV30	TGTGCCTGGCGTCCCGGGACAGGGGAAACAGATACGCAGTATTTT	CAWRPGTGETDTQYF
few	TRBJ1-1	TRBD1	TRBV20-1	TGCAGTGCTAGAGACGCAGGGGGGATAACTGAAGCTTTCTTT	CSARDAGGITEAFF
few	TRBJ2-7	.	TRBV2	TGTGCCAGCAGTGACAGGGAATCCTACGAGCAGTACTTC	CASSDRESYEQYF
.	TRBJ2-1	TRBD2	TRBV20-1	TGCAGTGCTAGAGATCCGGGACTAGCGGGGGGTCTAGAGACCCAGTTCTTC	CSARDPGLAGGLETQFF
.	TRBJ1-1	.	TRBV5-1	TGCGCCAGCAGCTTGGGTCCGGGTTTCGAGACTGAAGCTTTCTTT	CASSLGPGFETEAFF